This T cell receptor beta chain derives from a study of Ad26.COV2.S vaccination and SARS-CoV-2 variants. Study-wide context: Each vaccinee took Ad26.COV2.S intramuscularly, once or twice 56 days apart. Study results and caveats: People who got the vaccine or the placebo had similar non-spike TCR breadth.

Measured with immunoSEQ multiplex PCR; TCRdb has only the in-frame clones, and not every one. The sample has under 500,000 clones, about 92% seen once. Looked up from germline, CDR1 is SGHTA and CDR2 is FQGNSA. This CDR3 spans 16 amino acids. V was clipped by 5 bases and J by 7 bases; unmatched bases: 6. The sample's treatment: approximately 18 received Ad26.COV2.S at low or high dose, single or two shots; five or six received placebo; per-sample allocation not given. Sampling occurred on day 63 after the first vaccine or placebo injection. The sample came from a Boston adult aged 18-55 years. This vaccine is an Ad26 vector that expresses the Wuhan-strain SARS-CoV-2 spike. This clone was counted a single time. Its antigen is undetermined.

The material sequenced was peripheral blood, taken in a trial of Ad26.COV2.S vaccine versus placebo. This clonotype was obtained from a person between 18 and 65 years old who received the Ad26.COV2.S COVID-19 vaccine or a placebo. This sequence joins TRBV7-2 and TRBJ2-2; 14 bases agree with TRBD2. This CDR3 is CASSPGTSGGGGELFF. DNA of the CDR3: TGTGCCAGCAGCCCAGGGACTAGCGGGGGAGGCGGGGAGCTGTTTTTT.